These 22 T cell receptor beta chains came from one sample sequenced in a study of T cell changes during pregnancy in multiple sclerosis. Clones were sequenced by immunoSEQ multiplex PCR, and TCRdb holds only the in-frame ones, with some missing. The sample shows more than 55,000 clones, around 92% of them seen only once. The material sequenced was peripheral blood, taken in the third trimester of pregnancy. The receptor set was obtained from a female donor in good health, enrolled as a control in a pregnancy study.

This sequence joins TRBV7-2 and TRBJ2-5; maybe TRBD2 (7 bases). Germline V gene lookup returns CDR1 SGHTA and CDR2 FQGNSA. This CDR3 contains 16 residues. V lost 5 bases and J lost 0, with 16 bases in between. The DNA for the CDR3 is TGTGCCAGCAGCCCCGCGGGGGCCTCGTACCAAGAGACCCAGTACTTC. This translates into CASSPAGASYQETQYF.

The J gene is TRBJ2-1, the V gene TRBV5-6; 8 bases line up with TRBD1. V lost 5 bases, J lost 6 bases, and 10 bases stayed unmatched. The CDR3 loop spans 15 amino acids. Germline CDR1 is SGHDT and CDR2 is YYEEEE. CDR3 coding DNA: TGTGCCAGCAGAATTACAGGGGGGATTATCAATGAGCAGTTCTTC. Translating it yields CASRITGGIINEQFF.

This CDR3 is CASSQYESRGTYEQYF. The CDR3 nucleotides are TGCGCCAGCAGCCAATATGAAAGCAGGGGTACCTACGAGCAGTACTTC. This sequence joins TRBV4-1 and TRBJ2-7, with D possibly matching TRBD1 (6 bases). Trimming shortened V by 2 bases and J by 2 bases, and 16 bases separated the two germline ends. This CDR3 has 16 residues. Germline V gene lookup returns CDR1 MGHRA and CDR2 YSYEKL.

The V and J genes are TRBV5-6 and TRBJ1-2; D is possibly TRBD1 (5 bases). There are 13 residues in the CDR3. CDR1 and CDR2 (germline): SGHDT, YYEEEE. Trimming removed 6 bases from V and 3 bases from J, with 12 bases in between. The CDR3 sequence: CASTWTNDYGYTF. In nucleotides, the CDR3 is TGTGCCAGCACGTGGACAAACGACTATGGCTACACCTTC.

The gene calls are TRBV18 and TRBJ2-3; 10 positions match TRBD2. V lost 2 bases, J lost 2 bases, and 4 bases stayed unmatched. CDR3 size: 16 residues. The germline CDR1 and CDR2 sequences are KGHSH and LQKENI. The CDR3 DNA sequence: TGTGCCAGCTCACCAATAGCGGGGGGCTCCACAGATACGCAGTATTTT. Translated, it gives CASSPIAGGSTDTQYF.

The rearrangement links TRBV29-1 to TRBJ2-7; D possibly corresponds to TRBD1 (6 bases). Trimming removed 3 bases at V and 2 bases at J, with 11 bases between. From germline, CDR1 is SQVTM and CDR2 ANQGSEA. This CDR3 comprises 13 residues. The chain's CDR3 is CSVEGALTYEQYF. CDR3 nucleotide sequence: TGCAGCGTTGAGGGGGCTTTAACCTACGAGCAGTACTTC.

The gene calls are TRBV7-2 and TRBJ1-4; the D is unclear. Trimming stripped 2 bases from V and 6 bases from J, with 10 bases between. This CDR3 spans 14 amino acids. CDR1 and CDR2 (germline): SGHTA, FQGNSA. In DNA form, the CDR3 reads TGTGCCAGCAGCTTAAGTGGGCAGGATGAAAAACTGTTTTTT. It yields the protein CASSLSGQDEKLFF. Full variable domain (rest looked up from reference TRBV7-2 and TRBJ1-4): GAGVSQSPSNKVTEKGKDVELRCDPISGHTALYWYRQSLGQGLEFLIYFQGNSAPDKSGLPSDRFSAERTGGSVSTLTIQRTQQEDSAVYLCASSLSGQDEKLFFGSGTQLSVL.

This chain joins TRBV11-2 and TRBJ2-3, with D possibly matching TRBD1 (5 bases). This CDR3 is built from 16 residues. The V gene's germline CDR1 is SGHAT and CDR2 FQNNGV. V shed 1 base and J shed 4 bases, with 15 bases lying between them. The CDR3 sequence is CASSLGSGFDPDTQYF. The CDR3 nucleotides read TGTGCCAGCAGCTTAGGTTCAGGGTTTGATCCAGATACGCAGTATTTT.

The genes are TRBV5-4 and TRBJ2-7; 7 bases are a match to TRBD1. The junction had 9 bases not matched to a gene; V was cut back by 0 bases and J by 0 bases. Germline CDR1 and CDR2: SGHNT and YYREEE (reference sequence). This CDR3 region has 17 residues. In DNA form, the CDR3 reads TGTGCCAGCAGCTTGGCCAAATTAGGGGGCCACTCCTACGAGCAGTACTTC. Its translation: CASSLAKLGGHSYEQYF.

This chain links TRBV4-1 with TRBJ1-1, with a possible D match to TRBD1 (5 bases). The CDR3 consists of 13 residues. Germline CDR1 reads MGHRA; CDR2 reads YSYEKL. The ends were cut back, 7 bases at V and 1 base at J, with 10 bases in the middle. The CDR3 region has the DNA TGCGCCAGCATAGATCAGGGGAACACTGAAGCTTTCTTT. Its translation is CASIDQGNTEAFF.

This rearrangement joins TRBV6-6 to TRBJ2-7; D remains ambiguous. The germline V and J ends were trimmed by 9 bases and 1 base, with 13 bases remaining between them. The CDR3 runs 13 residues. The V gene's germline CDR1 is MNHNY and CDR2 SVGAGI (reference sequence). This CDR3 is CASSGEVSYEQYF. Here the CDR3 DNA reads TGTGCCAGTTCCGGCGAGGTATCCTACGAGCAGTACTTC.

This CDR3 is CASSSYREGEAFF. Written as DNA, the CDR3 is TGTGCCAGCAGCTCGTACAGGGAAGGTGAAGCTTTCTTT. The gene calls are TRBV7-6 and TRBJ1-1, with TRBD1 as a possible D gene (6 bases). The CDR3 length is 13 residues. Germline V gene data show CDR1 as SGHVS and CDR2 as FNYEAQ. V was trimmed by 4 bases and J by 7 bases, leaving 13 bases between them.

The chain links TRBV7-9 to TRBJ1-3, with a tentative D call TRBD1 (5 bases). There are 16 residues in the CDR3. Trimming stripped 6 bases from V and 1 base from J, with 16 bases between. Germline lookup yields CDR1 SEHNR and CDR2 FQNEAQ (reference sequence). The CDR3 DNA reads TGTGCCAGCAGGCGCGGGGCTCGGGGATCTGGAAACACCATATATTTT. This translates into CASRRGARGSGNTIYF.

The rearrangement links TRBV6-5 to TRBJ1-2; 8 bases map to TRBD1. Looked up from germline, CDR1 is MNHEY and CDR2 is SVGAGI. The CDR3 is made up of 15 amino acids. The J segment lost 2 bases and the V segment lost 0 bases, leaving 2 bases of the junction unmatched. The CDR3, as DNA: TGTGCCAGCAGTTACTCTAGGACAGGGAACTATGGCTACACCTTC. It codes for CASSYSRTGNYGYTF.

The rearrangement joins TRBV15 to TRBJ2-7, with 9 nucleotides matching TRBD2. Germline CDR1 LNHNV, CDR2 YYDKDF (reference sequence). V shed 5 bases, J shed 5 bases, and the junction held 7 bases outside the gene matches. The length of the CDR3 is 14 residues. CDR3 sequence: CATSRASGTDEQYF. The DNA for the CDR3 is TGTGCCACCAGCCGGGCTAGCGGGACGGACGAGCAGTACTTC.

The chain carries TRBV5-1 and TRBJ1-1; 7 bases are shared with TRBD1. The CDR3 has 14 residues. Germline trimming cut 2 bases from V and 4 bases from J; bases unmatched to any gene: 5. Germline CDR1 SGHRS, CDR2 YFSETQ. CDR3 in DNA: TGCGCCAGCAGCTTAACAGGGGTAGCCACTGAAGCTTTCTTT. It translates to CASSLTGVATEAFF.

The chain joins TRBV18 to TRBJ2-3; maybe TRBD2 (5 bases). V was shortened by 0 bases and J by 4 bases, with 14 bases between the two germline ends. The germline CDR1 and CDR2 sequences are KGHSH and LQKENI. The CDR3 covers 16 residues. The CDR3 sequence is CASSPPIGVGADTQYF. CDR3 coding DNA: TGTGCCAGCTCACCACCGATCGGGGTCGGCGCAGATACGCAGTATTTT.

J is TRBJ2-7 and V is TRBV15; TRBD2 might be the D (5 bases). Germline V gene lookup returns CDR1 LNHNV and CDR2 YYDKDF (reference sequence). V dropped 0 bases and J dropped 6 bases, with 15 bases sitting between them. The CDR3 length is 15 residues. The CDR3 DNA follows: TGTGCCACCAGCAGAGATTCGCGCAGGAGCGGCGAGCAGTACTTC. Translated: CATSRDSRRSGEQYF.

CDR3: CASSLFESGTEQETQYF. The CDR3 DNA is TGTGCCAGCAGTTTATTCGAATCCGGGACAGAGCAAGAGACCCAGTACTTC. V is TRBV28 and J is TRBJ2-5, with 7 bases fitting TRBD1. V dropped 1 base and J dropped 2; count of bases not matched to a gene: 10. Looked up from germline, CDR1 is MDHEN and CDR2 is SYDVKM. The CDR3 spans 17 residues.

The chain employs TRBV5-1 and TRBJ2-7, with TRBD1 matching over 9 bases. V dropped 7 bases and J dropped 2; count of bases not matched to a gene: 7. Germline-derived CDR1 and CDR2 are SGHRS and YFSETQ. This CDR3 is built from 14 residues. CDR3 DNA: TGCGCCAGCGCCCCACAGGGGGCAACCTACGAGCAGTACTTC. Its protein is CASAPQGATYEQYF.

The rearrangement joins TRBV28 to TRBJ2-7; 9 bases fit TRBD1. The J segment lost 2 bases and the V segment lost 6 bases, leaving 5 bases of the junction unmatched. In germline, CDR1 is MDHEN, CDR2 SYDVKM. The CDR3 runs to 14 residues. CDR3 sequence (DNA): TGTGCCAGCAGCCCGAGGACAGGGGCCTACGAGCAGTACTTC. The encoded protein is CASSPRTGAYEQYF.

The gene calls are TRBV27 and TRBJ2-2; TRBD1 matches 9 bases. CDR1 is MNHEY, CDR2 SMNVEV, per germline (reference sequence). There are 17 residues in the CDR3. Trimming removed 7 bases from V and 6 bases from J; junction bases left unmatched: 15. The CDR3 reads CASITQGDRAAPGELFF. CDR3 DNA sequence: TGTGCCAGCATCACCCAAGGGGACAGGGCCGCCCCCGGGGAGCTGTTTTTT.